This T cell receptor beta chain was recovered during a study of cytomegalovirus exposure and HLA in healthy donors. The study's findings and limits: Three CMV-associated chains proved CMV antigen-specific in vitro. There were some public TCRs occurring in many donors, but most TCR sequences were rare. The study recorded some 160 TCR beta chains that were cytomegalovirus-associated.

Measured with immunoSEQ multiplex PCR; TCRdb has only the in-frame clones, and not every one. The sample gives around 150,000 clones, roughly 90% of which show up once; 4% to 4.5% is in the top ten. As concerns this clone: Its antigen is still unknown.

CDR1 is SGHTS and CDR2 is YDEGEE in the germline V gene. V dropped 0 bases and J dropped 4 bases, with 11 bases sitting between them. This CDR3 is 15 amino acids long. The chain carries TRBV5-8 and TRBJ2-1; D is unresolved. This TCR derives from a man between 18 and 35 years old in good health and CMV-seropositive. Sample: PBMCs. CDR3: CASSLADYGYNEQFF. The CDR3 DNA sequence: TGTGCCAGCAGCTTGGCGGATTACGGGTACAATGAGCAGTTCTTC.